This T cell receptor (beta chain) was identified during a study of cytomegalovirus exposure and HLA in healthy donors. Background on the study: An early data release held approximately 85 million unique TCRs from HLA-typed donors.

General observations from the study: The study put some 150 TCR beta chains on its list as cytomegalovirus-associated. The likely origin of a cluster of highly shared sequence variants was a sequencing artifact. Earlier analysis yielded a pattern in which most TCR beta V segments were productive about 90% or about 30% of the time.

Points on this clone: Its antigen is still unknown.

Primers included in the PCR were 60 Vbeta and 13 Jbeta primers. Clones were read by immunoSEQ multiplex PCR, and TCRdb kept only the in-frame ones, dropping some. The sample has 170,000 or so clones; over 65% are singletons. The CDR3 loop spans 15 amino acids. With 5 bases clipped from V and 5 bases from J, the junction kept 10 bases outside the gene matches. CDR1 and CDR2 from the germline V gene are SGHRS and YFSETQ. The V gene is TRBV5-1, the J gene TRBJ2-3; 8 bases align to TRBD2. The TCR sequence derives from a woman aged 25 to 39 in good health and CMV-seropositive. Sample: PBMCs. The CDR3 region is CASSLTGGPGDTQYF. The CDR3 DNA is TGCGCCAGCAGTTTAACGGGAGGGCCGGGAGATACGCAGTATTTT.